Listed here is a single T cell receptor beta chain. The antigen it binds to is not known. No base quality values were provided; no much bigger clone lies one nucleotide off. These data originate in a study of cytomegalovirus exposure and HLA in healthy donors (dated by TCRdb to about 2017). In the study overall: An earlier analysis of approximately 600 of the donors reported roughly 300 Gb of sequence data and 120 million or so unique TCR beta sequences from 190 million or so T cells. Of the roughly 430 genotyped donors, around 81% fell in the genetic ancestry cluster associated with self-reported Caucasian donors. The study aimed to test whether signatures of past pathogen exposure could be identified by cataloging public T cell receptors. In a later genetic analysis, genome-wide SNP genotypes for about 55% of the roughly 670 donors were used, and that subset was treated as a discovery cohort. To study patterns of TCR occurrence, a later analysis re-analyzed previously published TCR beta repertoires from 666 donors and added high-resolution HLA genotyping. In the later analysis, no new phenotypic data were used to find candidate immune exposures; instead, reliance was placed on TCR beta sequences and their occurrence across donors. Typing coverage differed by locus: A, B, C, DRB1 and DQB1 were typed in about 620-640 donors, DQA1 in 500 to 550, DPA1 in nearly 610, and DPB1 in 450 to 490. HLA typing included class I and class II loci at four-digit resolution. Four or five DR-DQ haplotypes were treated as single units for association and clustering because of strong linkage in the cohort. On average, around 240,000 unique TCR beta nucleotide sequences were sequenced per donor among several hundred genotyped donors of the cohort, with roughly 20% of those sequences being non-productive. The T cell repertoires of under 750 subjects were profiled by immunosequencing and related to cytomegalovirus serostatus. All discovery cohort repertoires had been generated on a single sequencing platform. An early release that covered some 630 HLA-typed donors contained approximately 300 gigabases of sequencing data and 70 million to 100 million unique TCR sequences. To predict cytomegalovirus infection status, the study brought together high-throughput TCR immunosequencing, statistical association of individual TCRs with disease status, and machine learning. A separate validation cohort of some 130 different subjects was used in addition to the 666-subject first cohort. Alongside the repertoire data, information on donor age, sex, ethnicity and CMV serostatus was compiled. In an earlier analysis of roughly 600 of the donors, high-throughput TCR beta sequencing was used to judge whether each TCR beta V gene segment behaved as functional or pseudogenic. What the study reported, not specific to this receptor: Correlated functional status among segregating V segments might reflect linkage disequilibrium, but an unknown experimental factor could not be ruled out. A later analysis found that HLA-associated TCR beta chains were more clonally expanded and had lower generation probabilities than equally common non-associated chains. The classifier was reported to diagnose cytomegalovirus status with high specificity and sensitivity in both the original and validation cohorts. According to the authors, the approach could potentially be generalized to other disease states and immunological phenotypes. Several of the top co-occurrence clusters appeared to be linked to parvovirus B19, influenza, CMV and Epstein-Barr virus, according to a later analysis. Because some donors lacked HLA typing at each locus, the association tests relied only on the typed subset. Strong co-occurrence of HLA alleles, especially DR and DQ, made assigning TCR associations to individual alleles difficult. Roughly uniform sequencing depth across donors was assumed in presence/absence analyses, although this assumption may not hold. In a later analysis, most CMV-associated TCR beta chains were found to appear HLA-restricted, with HLA associations seemingly driven largely by CMV exposure. In this cohort, only TCR beta chains were sequenced, and detectable features were limited by the absence of alpha or paired-chain data. A further reported finding was that TCR beta sequences accurately predicted the HLA-A and HLA-B alleles for most subjects in the first cohort. Broadly in line with IMGT annotations, most TCR beta V segments showed up in productive rearrangements about 87% or about 30% of the time in an earlier analysis of around 600 of the donors. Immune exposure information for the cohort was limited to CMV serostatus. Compared with the 666-donor mean, donors in an Asian-associated ancestry cluster had fewer N-insertions in productive TCRs, according to a later genetic analysis. Some IMGT-functional V segments, including TRBV6-2 and TRBV6-3, could not be distinguished by the 87-base-pair reads and were therefore excluded. In vitro tests confirmed that a few of the cytomegalovirus-associated TCR beta chains recognize cytomegalovirus antigens. A later analysis found that TCR association rates varied across HLA loci, with DRB1 alleles showing the most associated TCRs and HLA-C alleles the fewest. Most TCR sequences were observed very rarely across donors, whereas some public TCRs were present in many individuals. The study listed 150 to 200 TCR beta chains as associated with cytomegalovirus. A group of highly shared sequence variants was considered likely to be a technical artifact of the sequencing pipeline. A later genetic analysis associated a missense DCLRE1C variant with V-gene and J-gene trimming of TCR beta chains, and an independent cohort replicated the association. Because counts were too low, about 15 rarely observed V segments, including chromosome 9 orphons, were left out of the earlier analysis of over 550 of the donors. At a false discovery rate of 0.05, a later analysis linked around 17,000 TCR beta sequences to specific HLA alleles.

The library was prepared using the immunoSEQ multiplex PCR assay. For the multiplex PCR, a mixture combining 60 forward primers for TCR Vbeta segments and 13 reverse primers for TCR Jbeta segments was used. Amplification of the CDR3 region of rearranged TCR beta genes was performed with a multiplex PCR assay on genomic DNA. The amplified TCR beta libraries were sequenced on the Illumina HiSeq System as 87-base-pair reads. The study's own analysis went as follows. Across the 500 to 750 repertoires, a later analysis counted approximately 75 million unique TCR beta chains, approximately 10 million of which were shared by at least two donors. A nearest-neighbor algorithm error-corrected the raw reads and collapsed the reads into unique sequences, merging closely related sequences to remove PCR and sequencing errors. To assign V, D and J gene segments, CDR3 sequences were aligned to IMGT reference sequences. Each retained sequence needed at least a six-nucleotide match to both a V gene segment and a J gene segment. A rearrangement was called productive if the CDR3 had no stop codons and remained in frame with V and J, and every other rearrangement was called non-productive. CDR3 was defined by IMGT convention, running from the second conserved V-encoded cysteine to the conserved J-encoded phenylalanine. Sequences without an unambiguous match to a single V gene segment were excluded from the earlier analysis of a few hundred of the donors. In an earlier analysis of some 590 of the donors, V segments were called functional above 56.7% productive rearrangements and were called segregating when the between-donor standard deviation exceeded 5%. A statistical classification framework was built for diagnosing cytomegalovirus status from the catalog of TCR beta chain sequences. In a later analysis, TCR nucleotide sequences were compared against IMGT/GENE-DB human TR gene sequences so that V and J genes could be assigned. In a later analysis, CDR3 sequences and most-parsimonious VDJ recombination scenarios were assigned using the TCRdist pipeline. In a later analysis, each TCR beta chain was defined by its CDR3 amino acid sequence together with its V-gene family, and reads without a unique V-gene family were excluded. In a later analysis, several hundred highly shared, low-generation-probability nucleotide sequences were removed to address suspected cross-contamination and a sequencing artifact. A later analysis calculated a clonal expansion index for each public chain from normalized within-repertoire ranks of inferred template counts. In a later analysis, generation probabilities were computed using a VDJ recombination model fitted to out-of-frame rearrangements, and the results were checked against IGoR. Hypergeometric tests were used in a later analysis to score TCR-TCR, TCR-HLA and TCR-CMV co-occurrence, with a repertoire-size bias correction applied to the TCR pairs. In a later analysis, false discovery rates were estimated by permuting HLA or CMV assignments 20 times. In a later analysis, co-occurring TCRs were grouped using DBSCAN, and TCRdist sequence similarity was added for clustering within HLA-allele-positive subsets. Repertoires with fewer than 30,000 or more than 120,000 public chains, plus five repertoires with anomalous nucleotide sharing, were excluded from co-occurrence clustering. TCRdb re-hosts the immuneACCESS table, in-frame sequences only. Its copies lack some clones; in the studies checked, an unresolved V gene accounts for under half of them, and the cause for the rest is not known. V and J calls and clone size come straight from that table; D and trimming were deduced from the DNA. The sample table records 90,000 to 140,000 clones; over 70% of these occur just once. The ten largest clones add up to 6.5% to 9.5% of the sample.

The cohort comprised 550 to 700 healthy bone marrow donors. Cohort members were all nominally healthy when sampled, although unrecorded immune exposures were likely present. The donor tested CMV seropositive, placing the donor among the 250 to 300 seropositive members of the cohort. Every donor gave a peripheral blood sample, and the peripheral blood mononuclear cells from that sample were used for TCR beta sequencing. The Qiagen DNeasy Blood Extraction Kit was used to extract genomic DNA from the blood cell samples. From cysteine to phenylalanine, the CDR3 is 13 amino acids long. The sequence is cut down to CDR3 DNA, 39 bases in frame from base 1. CDR1 and CDR2, per the germline V gene (reference sequence), are MNHEY and SMNVEV. V loses 4 bases of germline sequence and J loses 4 bases, and the interval between the two ends is 8 bases.

Sequencing was done on a sample of PBMCs. The sequence derives from a woman aged 40 to 49 in good health and CMV-seropositive. Rearrangement joined TRBV27 to TRBJ1-5; D gene: possibly TRBD1, on 6 matching bases. The sequenced DNA is TGTGCCAGCAGTTCCAGGGGAAATCAGCCCCAGCATTTT. The resulting protein is CASSSRGNQPQHF.